One sample yielded the 24 T cell receptor beta chains listed below, sequenced in a study of blood T cells in healthy people across ages. Primers used in a second PCR of about 7 to 12 cycles were a sample-barcoded 5' primer and a J-beta primer mix. TCRdb analysed the 5' RACE reads with MiXCR anew, one entry per CDR3 protein. The repertoire includes 1.5 million to 2 million distinct CDR3 sequences, 28% of them detected once, and roughly 8% sits in the top ten. Source material: blood. These TCRs come from a woman younger than 45 in good health.

This clonotype was observed a handful of times. The rearrangement links TRBV3-1 to TRBJ2-7, with D maybe TRBD2 (6 bases). The CDR3 has 13 residues. Trimming removed 4 bases from V and 6 bases from J, with 13 bases in between. Per germline, CDR1 LGHDT and CDR2 YNNKEL (reference sequence). The DNA for the CDR3 is TGTGCCAGCAGCCGGGACGGGGGTCCCGAGCAGTACTTC. This gives the protein CASSRDGGPEQYF.

This chain uses TRBV4-3 with TRBJ1-1; a weak D match, TRBD1 (6 bases). The CDR3 covers 15 residues. Germline loops: CDR1 LGHNA, CDR2 YSLEER. V was shortened by 4 bases and J by 1 base, with 13 bases between the two germline ends. The CDR3 DNA sequence: TGCGCCAGCAGCCCTTACAAAGGGGGGAACACTGAAGCTTTCTTT. Protein sequence: CASSPYKGGNTEAFF.

The table lists this clonotype with a few counts. The genes are TRBV4-3 and TRBJ1-2; maybe TRBD1 (6 bases). Per germline, CDR1 LGHNA and CDR2 YSLEER. This CDR3 has 17 residues. V was cut by 1 base and J by 4 bases, with 19 bases left in between. The CDR3 region is CASSQGGGTLGSYGYTF. In DNA, the CDR3 is TGCGCCAGCAGCCAAGGAGGGGGGACCCTAGGCAGCTATGGCTACACCTTC.

This clonotype was seen at least ten times. V is TRBV10-3 and J is TRBJ2-7; possible D gene TRBD1, 5 bases. Germline V gene sequence: CDR1 ENHRY, CDR2 SYGVKD. V was clipped by 0 bases and J by 0 bases, with 15 bases between them. There are 17 residues in the CDR3. The CDR3 DNA reads TGTGCCATCAGTGAGTCGAGGATCAAGGACACCTCCTACGAGCAGTACTTC. Protein sequence: CAISESRIKDTSYEQYF.

This rearrangement joins TRBV7-9 to TRBJ1-2; no clear D. The CDR3 extends over 14 amino acids. The germline gives CDR1 SEHNR, CDR2 FQNEAQ (reference sequence). V lost 3 bases to trimming and J lost 0 bases, with 8 bases between them. CDR3: CASSFVGTNYGYTF. Written as DNA, the CDR3 is TGTGCCAGCAGCTTTGTGGGCACTAACTATGGCTACACCTTC.

This sequence joins TRBV12-3 or TRBV12-4 and TRBJ1-1; D is undetermined. V lost 7 bases and J lost 5, with 17 bases in between. The CDR3 totals 14 residues. The CDR3 loop reads CASNLYAEGTEAFF. The CDR3 DNA is TGTGCCAGCAATCTGTATGCCGAGGGAACTGAAGCTTTCTTT.

Remarks on this clonotype: The germline gene is not matched at one end of the junction; a read error may be the cause. This sequence joins TRBV7-2 and TRBJ2-3; 7 positions agree with TRBD2. CDR1 is SGHTA, CDR2 FQGNSA, per germline. The CDR3 sequence is 17 residues long. The CDR3 loop is CASSLVPSGFFTDTQYF. CDR3 nucleotides: TGTGCTAGCAGCTTAGTCCCTAGCGGATTCTTCACAGATACGCAGTATTTT.

The sample holds a few counts of this clonotype. This chain connects TRBV19 to TRBJ1-5; 7 nucleotides agree with TRBD1. The CDR3 length is 18 residues. Unmatched junction bases numbered 8, after V lost 0 bases and J lost 0 bases. CDR1 is LNHDA and CDR2 is SQIVND in the germline V gene (reference sequence). The CDR3 protein is CASSIDRTGRYSNQPQHF. The CDR3 DNA follows: TGTGCCAGTAGTATAGATCGGACAGGAAGGTATAGCAATCAGCCCCAGCATTTT.

The genes are TRBV5-1 and TRBJ1-1, with 7 bases matching TRBD1. Germline-derived CDR1 and CDR2 are SGHRS and YFSETQ. The CDR3 runs 15 residues. With 3 bases clipped from V and 8 bases from J, the junction kept 13 bases outside the gene matches. The CDR3 loop is CASSSTRTTGAEAFF. For the CDR3, the DNA is TGCGCCAGCAGCTCAACCCGGACTACAGGGGCCGAAGCTTTCTTT.

The chain links TRBV30 to TRBJ2-7; the match to TRBD1 covers 9 bases. Germline-derived CDR1 and CDR2 are GTSNPN and SVGIG (reference sequence). Trimming took 5 bases from V and 1 from J; bases not matched to a gene: 6. CDR3 size: 14 residues. CDR3 bases: TGTGCCTGGGGCCGGGACAGGGATTCCTACGAGCAGTACTTC. Residues: CAWGRDRDSYEQYF. The whole variable domain, filled in from reference TRBV30 and TRBJ2-7, reads SQTIHQWPATLVQPVGSPLSLECTVEGTSNPNLYWYRQAAGRGLQLLFYSVGIGQISSEVPQNLSASRPQDRQFILSSKKLLLSDSGFYLCAWGRDRDSYEQYFGPGTRLTVT.

V gene TRBV11-2 combines with J gene TRBJ2-3, with 7 bases that match TRBD2. The ends lost 2 bases at V and 1 base at J; junction bases unmatched: 6. Germline lookup yields CDR1 SGHAT and CDR2 FQNNGV. The CDR3 totals 16 residues. For the CDR3, the DNA is TGTGCCAGCAGCTTAAGATGGGAGGGAGGCACAGATACGCAGTATTTT. Protein sequence: CASSLRWEGGTDTQYF.

This clonotype was counted a few times. The V gene is TRBV9, the J gene TRBJ2-1; TRBD1 matches at 12 bases. Losses at the gene ends were 4 bases for V and 1 base for J; bases not matched to a gene: 3. This CDR3 comprises 16 residues. Per the germline V gene, CDR1 is SGDLS and CDR2 is YYNGEE. The CDR3 reads CASSRDRGQSYNEQFF. The CDR3, as DNA: TGTGCCAGCAGCAGGGACAGGGGGCAGTCCTACAATGAGCAGTTCTTC.

This clonotype was observed many times. The chain combines TRBV9 with TRBJ2-3; D call uncertain. Trimming left V 1 base short and J 6 bases short, with 12 bases between. The germline CDR1 and CDR2 sequences are SGDLS and YYNGEE. The CDR3 runs to 14 residues. The CDR3 bases are TGTGCCAGCAGCGTAAACTACTTGGCGGATACGCAGTATTTT. It is translated as CASSVNYLADTQYF.

The chain joins TRBV7-9 to TRBJ2-1; 7 nucleotides line up with TRBD2. The CDR3 has 16 residues. Trimming took 5 bases from V and 5 from J; bases not matched to a gene: 12. Germline CDR1 SEHNR, CDR2 FQNEAQ (reference sequence). The chain's CDR3 is CASSLLGLTVDNEQFF. CDR3 DNA: TGTGCCAGCAGCCTTCTGGGACTAACGGTAGACAATGAGCAGTTCTTC.

The table lists this clonotype with a few counts. V usage is TRBV28 and J usage is TRBJ2-7, with 11 bases that match TRBD1. The CDR3 totals 16 residues. V trimming: 3 bases; J trimming: 2 bases; junction bases outside the gene matches: 6. Germline CDR1 and CDR2: MDHEN and SYDVKM. This CDR3 is CASSLSGTGGPYEQYF. CDR3 nucleotide sequence: TGTGCCAGCAGTTTGTCAGGGACAGGGGGGCCCTACGAGCAGTACTTC.

This clonotype occurred a few times. The V and J genes are TRBV11-2 and TRBJ2-6; TRBD1 matches at 9 bases. The J segment lost 4 bases and the V segment lost 4 bases, leaving 2 bases of the junction unmatched. This CDR3 region has 15 residues. Germline assignment: CDR1 SGHAT and CDR2 FQNNGV. CDR3 DNA sequence: TGTGCCAGCAGCTGGACAGGGGACGGGGCCAACGTCCTGACTTTC. It encodes CASSWTGDGANVLTF.

This clonotype was observed a handful of times. The chain recombines TRBV12-3 or TRBV12-4 with TRBJ2-5; 10 bases match TRBD2. CDR3 length: 14 residues. Trimming took 2 bases from V and 4 from J; bases not matched to a gene: 1. CDR3 coding DNA: TGTGCCAGCAGTTTATGGACTAGCGGAGAGACCCAGTACTTC. Encoded protein: CASSLWTSGETQYF.

This clonotype was counted between two and nine times. V usage is TRBV5-1 and J usage is TRBJ2-5; the D is unclear. The CDR3 runs to 15 residues. Germline V gene lookup returns CDR1 SGHRS and CDR2 YFSETQ. The V and J ends lost 0 bases and 5 bases respectively, with 14 bases between them. The CDR3: CASSLEPASVETQYF. In nucleotides, the CDR3 is TGCGCCAGCAGCTTGGAGCCGGCGTCGGTGGAGACCCAGTACTTC.

Remarks on this clonotype: A read error may explain this, as a much larger clone is one base away. The CDR3 spells CSADNRVGYGYTF. DNA of the CDR3: TGCAGTGCCGATAACAGGGTTGGCTATGGCTACACCTTC. V gene TRBV20-1 combines with J gene TRBJ1-2; D may be TRBD1 (6 bases). In germline, CDR1 is DFQATT, CDR2 SNEGSKA (reference sequence). The V end was cut by 6 bases, the J end by 4 bases, with 15 bases between. The CDR3 runs to 13 residues.

On this clonotype itself: A much larger clone differs by one base, so this may be a read error. The chain couples TRBV29-1 to TRBJ2-1; 7 positions agree with TRBD2. Germline loops: CDR1 SQVTM, CDR2 ANQGSEA. V dropped 6 bases and J dropped 10; count of bases not matched to a gene: 12. This CDR3 contains 13 residues. CDR3 sequence (DNA): TGCAGCGTAGAGCGGGGAAAACCCTACGAGCAGTTCTTC. This gives the protein CSVERGKPYEQFF.

A few counts support this clonotype. The junction and the germline gene differ at one end; a read error may be behind it. This chain connects TRBV15 to TRBJ2-4, with 7 bases that match TRBD1. This CDR3 spans 15 amino acids. Germline assignment: CDR1 LNHNV and CDR2 YYDKDF (reference sequence). The CDR3: CATSRDGFDSRQGYF. The CDR3 DNA reads as TGCGCCACCAGCAGAGACGGGTTTGATTCTAGACAGGGGTACTTC.

On this clonotype: A much bigger clone sits one base away, suggesting this may be a read error. The genes are TRBV20-1 and TRBJ2-1, with D unresolved. Near its end, the DNA agrees better with TRBJ2-7, so the J call may be wrong. This CDR3 contains 11 residues. Germline V gene sequence: CDR1 DFQATT, CDR2 SNEGSKA (reference sequence). CDR3 bases: TGCAGTGCCTCCTTCTACAATGAGCAGTACTTC. As protein: CSASFYNEQYF.

This clonotype was counted between two and nine times. The rearrangement links TRBV20-1 to TRBJ2-7; D gene ambiguous. Trimming removed 1 base at V and 1 base at J, with 11 bases between. The CDR3 sequence is 14 residues long. Germline V CDR1 and CDR2: DFQATT, SNEGSKA (reference sequence). The CDR3 spells CSARGLQLSYEQYF. As DNA, the CDR3 is TGCAGTGCTAGAGGTCTTCAACTGTCCTACGAGCAGTACTTC.

The rearrangement uses TRBV14 and TRBJ1-2; D remains unclear. The CDR3 runs to 13 residues. Trimming removed 0 bases at V and 3 bases at J, with 5 bases between. CDR1 SGHDN and CDR2 FVKESK come from the germline V gene. DNA of the CDR3: TGTGCCAGCAGCCAAGAGTATTACTATGGCTACACCTTC. It yields the protein CASSQEYYYGYTF.